What follows are 20 T cell receptor beta chains derived from one specimen sequenced in a study of blood T cell repertoires in COVID-19. Assay used: immunoSEQ multiplex PCR; TCRdb lists only in-frame clones, some missing. The sample contains roughly 130,000 clones, more than 70% of which appear only once. The sequenced material came from peripheral blood. The receptors shown here come from a woman aged 55-69 years with acute or convalescent COVID-19.

This clone was observed a few times. CDR3 region: CASSPGHGNEKLFF. CDR3 in DNA: TGCGCCAGCAGCCCGGGACACGGGAATGAAAAACTGTTTTTT. The chain combines TRBV5-1 with TRBJ1-4; weak D call: TRBD1 (6 bases). Germline CDR1 reads SGHRS; CDR2 reads YFSETQ. The CDR3 has 14 residues. V lost 4 bases and J lost 5, with 12 bases in between.

This clone has just a few counts. The chain couples TRBV5-5 to TRBJ2-7, with a weak D call TRBD1 (5 bases). The CDR3 length is 13 residues. Trimming left V 4 bases short and J 2 bases short, with 10 bases between. Germline CDR1 reads SGHKS; CDR2 reads YYEKEE (reference sequence). The CDR3 is CASSQGATYEQYV. The CDR3 DNA is TGTGCCAGCAGCCAGGGTGCGACCTACGAGCAGTACGTC.

The CDR3 sequence: CASSPGLENTEAFF. CDR3 nucleotide sequence: TGTGCCAGCAGCCCCGGGTTAGAGAACACTGAAGCTTTCTTT. The chain links TRBV7-8 to TRBJ1-1; D ambiguous. There are 14 residues in the CDR3. In germline, CDR1 is SGHVS, CDR2 FQNEAQ. V lost 5 bases, J lost 1 base, and 11 bases lay in between.

In nucleotides, the CDR3 is TGTGCCTGGAGTGAGGGGTCCTTCACTGAAGCTTTCTTT. Protein: CAWSEGSFTEAFF. The chain joins TRBV30 to TRBJ1-1, with TRBD1 as a possible D gene (5 bases). V was shortened by 1 base and J by 4 bases, with 10 bases between the two germline ends. The CDR3 runs 13 residues. Per the germline V gene, CDR1 is GTSNPN and CDR2 is SVGIG (reference sequence).

This chain uses TRBV7-9 with TRBJ2-1; TRBD2 matches 13 bases. The CDR3 runs to 16 residues. CDR1 is SEHNR, CDR2 FQNEAQ, per germline (reference sequence). The junction had 8 bases not matched to a gene; V was cut back by 5 bases and J by 7 bases. The CDR3 region has the DNA TGTGCCAGCAGCCCGCTCGGACTAGCGGGAGTGAATGAGCAGTTCTTC. It specifies CASSPLGLAGVNEQFF.

The gene calls are TRBV9 and TRBJ2-3; 8 bases are a match to TRBD2. The V segment lost 0 bases and the J segment 2 bases; nucleotides outside the gene matches: 5. The CDR3 is 16 amino acids. The germline CDR1 and CDR2 sequences are SGDLS and YYNGEE. The CDR3 region is CASSVGAGGYTDTQYF. DNA for the CDR3: TGTGCCAGCAGCGTAGGGGCGGGAGGATACACAGATACGCAGTATTTT.

The chain employs TRBV12-3 or TRBV12-4 and TRBJ1-5; D is uncertain. This CDR3 is 12 amino acids long. Trimming took 1 base from V and 5 from J, leaving 3 bases between them. The CDR3 sequence is CASSLEHQPQHF. Written as DNA, the CDR3 is TGTGCCAGCAGTTTAGAGCATCAGCCCCAGCATTTT.

V is TRBV19 and J is TRBJ2-5; a weak D match, TRBD1 (7 bases). The CDR3 sequence is 15 residues long. Germline assignment: CDR1 LNHDA and CDR2 SQIVND (reference sequence). Trimming removed 5 bases from V and 2 bases from J, with 15 bases in between. The CDR3 sequence is CASSGGQGEQETQYF. The DNA of the CDR3 is TGTGCCAGTAGTGGGGGGCAGGGGGAACAAGAGACCCAGTACTTC.

This sequence joins TRBV2 and TRBJ2-1; 9 nucleotides line up with TRBD1. The CDR3 is 15 amino acids. The junction had 9 bases not matched to a gene; V was cut back by 8 bases and J by 4 bases. Germline-derived CDR1 and CDR2 are SNHLY and FYNNEI. The CDR3 reads CASRQDRGLYNEQFF. The DNA for the CDR3 is TGTGCCAGCCGCCAGGACAGGGGCCTTTACAATGAGCAGTTCTTC.

The V gene is TRBV5-1, the J gene TRBJ1-1; maybe TRBD1 (5 bases). V lost 2 bases and J lost 0, with 8 bases in between. Germline V gives CDR1 SGHRS, CDR2 YFSETQ. The CDR3 runs 14 residues. CDR3 sequence: CASSLSTVNTEAFF. CDR3 sequence (DNA): TGCGCCAGCAGCTTATCGACAGTGAACACTGAAGCTTTCTTT. The full variable domain, completed using reference TRBV5-1 and TRBJ1-1, is KAGVTQTPRYLIKTRGQQVTLSCSPISGHRSVSWYQQTPGQGLQFLFEYFSETQRNKGNFPGRFSGRQFSNSRSEMNVSTLELGDSALYLCASSLSTVNTEAFFGQGTRLTVV.

The chain is built from TRBV2 and TRBJ1-1, with D unresolved. V gave up 4 bases and J gave up 3 bases, with 12 bases separating them. The CDR3 length is 14 residues. The V gene's germline CDR1 is SNHLY and CDR2 FYNNEI. The CDR3 protein is CASSVAGSYTEAFF. The CDR3, as DNA: TGTGCCAGCAGTGTGGCCGGGTCCTACACTGAAGCTTTCTTT.

This sequence joins TRBV10-2 and TRBJ1-5, with 8 nucleotides matching TRBD1. The germline gives CDR1 WSHSY, CDR2 SAAADI. This CDR3 is built from 13 residues. The trim removed 4 bases at V and 6 bases at J, leaving 2 bases unmatched. CDR3 residues: CASSAQGGQPQHF. The DNA for the CDR3 is TGCGCCAGCAGTGCACAGGGGGGTCAGCCCCAGCATTTT.

The chain carries TRBV15 and TRBJ1-1; D is unclear. CDR3 size: 13 residues. Trimming pared 3 bases from V and 11 bases from J, leaving 16 bases between. The germline V gene has CDR1 LNHNV and CDR2 YYDKDF (reference sequence). This CDR3 is CATSSPREFRAFF. The CDR3 coding sequence is TGTGCCACCAGCAGCCCCCGGGAGTTTAGGGCTTTCTTT.

The chain is built from TRBV18 and TRBJ2-3; 13 bases are shared with TRBD2. The V gene end was trimmed by 3 bases and the J gene end by 0 bases; junction bases not matched to a gene: 12. This CDR3 has 20 amino acids. Germline V gene lookup returns CDR1 KGHSH and CDR2 LQKENI. The CDR3 here is CASSPPGLAGPHTSTDTQYF. The CDR3 DNA is TGTGCCAGCTCACCGCCGGGACTAGCGGGACCTCACACCAGCACAGATACGCAGTATTTT.

This sequence joins TRBV19 and TRBJ1-1; tentatively, D is TRBD1 (6 bases). Trimming took off 3 bases at V and 1 base at J, with 6 bases between the two ends. This CDR3 has 13 amino acids. Germline CDR1 LNHDA, CDR2 SQIVND (reference sequence). The CDR3 region is CASSMTGNTEAFF. The CDR3 DNA sequence: TGTGCCAGTAGTATGACAGGGAACACTGAAGCTTTCTTT. Full variable domain (missing parts from reference TRBV19 and TRBJ1-1): DGGITQSPKYLFRKEGQNVTLSCEQNLNHDAMYWYRQDPGQGLRLIYYSQIVNDFQKGDIAEGYSVSREKKESFPLTVTSAQKNPTAFYLCASSMTGNTEAFFGQGTRLTVV.

V is TRBV6-1 and J is TRBJ2-3; 8 bases match TRBD1. Germline V CDR1 and CDR2: MNHNS, SASEGT. The CDR3 totals 15 residues. The V and J ends lost 2 bases and 5 bases, in that order; junction bases with no gene match: 6. The CDR3 sequence: CASSERRGRIDTQYF. The CDR3 DNA reads TGTGCCAGCAGTGAACGCAGGGGGCGCATAGATACGCAGTATTTT.

The gene calls are TRBV30 and TRBJ1-4; D possibly corresponds to TRBD1 (6 bases). The CDR3 runs 13 residues. The germline V gene encodes CDR1 GTSNPN and CDR2 SVGIG (reference sequence). V dropped 1 base and J dropped 5 bases, with 8 bases sitting between them. The CDR3, as DNA: TGTGCCTGGAGTGGGCAGGGGAATGAAAAACTGTTTTTT. Its protein is CAWSGQGNEKLFF.

This chain links TRBV19 with TRBJ1-2; 7 nucleotides align to TRBD1. From germline, CDR1 is LNHDA and CDR2 SQIVND (reference sequence). The CDR3 consists of 14 residues. V lost 5 bases and J lost 4; bases outside the gene matches: 7. Written as DNA, the CDR3 is TGTGCCAGTAGTGCGACAGGGAGTGTCTATGGCTACACCTTC. Its translation is CASSATGSVYGYTF.

The chain combines TRBV7-9 with TRBJ2-7; possible D gene TRBD2, 5 bases. Germline CDR1 SEHNR, CDR2 FQNEAQ (reference sequence). The CDR3 contains 18 residues. Trimming took 5 bases from V and 1 from J, leaving 24 bases between them. CDR3 region: CASSPSRVRVSESYEQYF. The CDR3 bases are TGTGCCAGCAGCCCCTCGAGGGTGAGGGTCTCCGAATCCTACGAGCAGTACTTC.

This clone showed up just a few times. V gene TRBV12-3 or TRBV12-4 combines with J gene TRBJ2-5, with D maybe TRBD1 (6 bases). The CDR3 has 13 residues. The germline V and J ends were trimmed by 3 bases and 3 bases, with 8 bases remaining between them. The CDR3 region is CASSFNREETQYF. In DNA form, the CDR3 reads TGTGCCAGCAGTTTTAACAGGGAAGAGACCCAGTACTTC.